This T cell receptor (beta chain) emerged from a study of radiotherapy plus CTLA-4 blockade in lung cancer (dated by TCRdb to the late 2010s). With respect to the entire study: Objective responses were observed in approximately 19% of enrolled patients, and disease control was achieved in 30% to 40%. General study outcomes and caveats: The strongest predictors of response were reported to be early dynamic shifts in blood T cell clones along with a rise in serum interferon-beta following radiation. After treatment with radiotherapy and ipilimumab, TCR clones that originated in tumors expanded in peripheral blood.

In this study, focal radiation therapy paired with CTLA-4 blockade (ipilimumab) was tested in patients who had chemo-refractory metastatic non-small-cell lung cancer. Comments on this clone: The antigen it binds to is not known. No much larger clonotype is one base removed from it; base qualities were not supplied.

CDR1 and CDR2 were assigned from the germline V gene as MNHEY and SVGAGI. V was cut back by 6 bases and J by 0 bases, leaving a gap of 12 bases between them. From cysteine to phenylalanine, the CDR3 is 15 amino acids long. CDR3 DNA only is kept here, 45 bases in frame from base 1. Receptors were amplified or captured by the immunoSEQ multiplex PCR assay. Sourced from immuneACCESS, this table was stored by TCRdb with only in-frame sequences that have V and J called. A share of the clones is absent; for the studies checked, an unresolved V gene accounts for under half, and the remainder has no known explanation. In all, the sample holds 65,000 to 85,000 clones, and roughly four fifths of those were seen once. About 15% of the sample is taken by the ten largest.

The clonotype was recovered from a human donor with non-small cell lung cancer whose response to radiotherapy plus ipilimumab could not be evaluated. Some clones in this sample may be carry-over from other donors' samples. Rearrangement joined TRBV6-5 to TRBJ2-4; TRBD2 might be the D gene, on 5 matching bases. The starting material was peripheral blood, obtained from a patient treated with radiotherapy plus ipilimumab. The CDR3 sequence is CASRPGGLAKNIQYF. The DNA reads TGTGCCAGCAGGCCGGGCGGGCTAGCCAAAAACATTCAGTACTTC.